A single sample is the source of the 30 T cell receptor beta chains below, sequenced in a study of blood T cell repertoires in COVID-19. TCRdb's table, derived via immunoSEQ multiplex PCR, lists solely in-frame clones and lacks some. Altogether around 100,000 clones are present, 70% to 90% being singletons, with the ten largest covering roughly 2%. The sequencing sample was made of peripheral blood. The receptor source for this set is a man over 45 with active COVID-19.

The sample holds one count of this clone. V is TRBV28 and J is TRBJ1-1, with D hard to call. Trimming took off 5 bases at V and 6 bases at J, with 13 bases between the two ends. The V gene's germline CDR1 is MDHEN and CDR2 SYDVKM. The CDR3 runs 13 residues. This CDR3 is CASSLDTSSEAFF. CDR3 bases: TGTGCCAGCAGTCTCGACACTAGTTCTGAAGCTTTCTTT.

The rearrangement joins TRBV2 to TRBJ2-5; 8 bases are a match to TRBD2. CDR1 SNHLY and CDR2 FYNNEI come from the germline V gene. The CDR3 contains 15 residues. Trimming cost V 8 bases and J 1 base; bases outside gene matches: 9. CDR3 amino acids: CASATPRGVQETQYF. The CDR3 nucleotides read TGTGCCAGCGCAACCCCGCGGGGGGTCCAAGAGACCCAGTACTTC.

The genes are TRBV7-2 and TRBJ2-2, with D tentatively TRBD2 (6 bases). V was pared by 0 bases and J by 1 base, with 6 bases between. CDR3 length equals 15 residues. Looked up from germline, CDR1 is SGHTA and CDR2 is FQGNSA. The CDR3 loop reads CASSLASGNTGELFF. The DNA of the CDR3 is TGTGCCAGCAGCTTAGCTAGCGGGAACACCGGGGAGCTGTTTTTT. Full variable domain (outside the CDR3, taken from reference TRBV7-2 and TRBJ2-2): GAGVSQSPSNKVTEKGKDVELRCDPISGHTALYWYRQSLGQGLEFLIYFQGNSAPDKSGLPSDRFSAERTGGSVSTLTIQRTQQEDSAVYLCASSLASGNTGELFFGEGSRLTVL.

The chain uses TRBV5-1 and TRBJ1-4, with TRBD1 matching 9 bases. Germline CDR1 is SGHRS and CDR2 is YFSETQ. The CDR3 is 17 residues long. The ends lost 0 bases at V and 3 bases at J; junction bases unmatched: 6. The CDR3 DNA follows: TGCGCCAGCAGCTTGGCCAACAGGGGGCGGGCTAATGAAAAACTGTTTTTT. It encodes CASSLANRGRANEKLFF.

V usage is TRBV24-1 and J usage is TRBJ2-1; 9 positions agree with TRBD1. Looked up from germline, CDR1 is KGHDR and CDR2 is SFDVKD. Unmatched junction bases numbered 12, after V lost 3 bases and J lost 7 bases. CDR3 length: 17 amino acids. CDR3 coding DNA: TGTGCCACCAGTGATCACCCCGGGGGGACAGGGTCGAATGAGCAGTTCTTC. Translating it yields CATSDHPGGTGSNEQFF.

The chain is built from TRBV19 and TRBJ1-2; weak D call: TRBD1 (5 bases). Germline V gene sequence: CDR1 LNHDA, CDR2 SQIVND (reference sequence). Trimming stripped 10 bases from V and 7 bases from J, with 19 bases between. The CDR3 is 13 residues long. CDR3 nucleotides: TGTGCCACAGCTGGGGGGTCCAGGCTTGGCTACACCTTC. This gives the protein CATAGGSRLGYTF.

The V and J genes are TRBV7-2 and TRBJ1-1; D possibly corresponds to TRBD1 (5 bases). The germline V and J ends were trimmed by 0 bases and 6 bases, with 8 bases remaining between them. The CDR3 extends over 13 amino acids. Germline values: CDR1 SGHTA, CDR2 FQGNSA. CDR3 region: CASSLAWGAEAFF. For the CDR3, the DNA is TGTGCCAGCAGCTTAGCGTGGGGGGCTGAAGCTTTCTTT.

The chain couples TRBV4-1 to TRBJ2-1; maybe TRBD2 (6 bases). Trimming shortened V by 3 bases and J by 0 bases, and 12 bases separated the two germline ends. Per the germline V gene, CDR1 is MGHRA and CDR2 is YSYEKL. The CDR3 is 16 amino acids. The CDR3 loop reads CASSQGDSRSYNEQFF. CDR3 sequence (DNA): TGCGCCAGCAGCCAGGGGGACTCCCGCTCCTACAATGAGCAGTTCTTC.

The chain joins TRBV1 to TRBJ2-1; TRBD2, the D gene given by the table, was not confirmed from the DNA. TRBV1 is a listed pseudogene. This CDR3 has 17 residues. The CDR3 region is CTSSLTRLSGGNNEQFF. In DNA form, the CDR3 reads TGCACCAGCAGCCTCACGCGTCTAAGCGGGGGAAACAATGAGCAGTTCTTC.

This clone was seen once. This chain joins TRBV11-2 and TRBJ1-1, with D unclear. Between the trimmed V and J ends, which lost 3 bases and 3 bases, there was a span of 8 bases. The CDR3 sequence is 13 residues long. Germline CDR1 is SGHAT and CDR2 is FQNNGV. The CDR3 coding sequence is TGTGCCAGCAGCTTTAGTCGATACACTGAAGCTTTCTTT. This gives the protein CASSFSRYTEAFF.

This clone appeared once. V is TRBV6-5 and J is TRBJ1-2, with TRBD1 matching 7 bases. The V and J ends lost 6 bases and 1 base, in that order; junction bases with no gene match: 5. The CDR3 spans 14 residues. Germline V lookup: CDR1 MNHEY, CDR2 SVGAGI. This CDR3 reads CASRPGTVNYGYTF. For the CDR3, the DNA is TGTGCCAGCAGGCCCGGGACAGTTAACTATGGCTACACCTTC.

The V and J genes are TRBV19 and TRBJ1-5; D is uncertain. The CDR3 is made up of 14 amino acids. The V end lost 2 bases, the J end lost 6 bases, and 11 bases lay between the germline ends. Looked up from germline, CDR1 is LNHDA and CDR2 is SQIVND (reference sequence). CDR3 in amino acids: CASSIPGNRQPQHF. In DNA form, the CDR3 reads TGTGCCAGTAGTATACCGGGGAACCGTCAGCCCCAGCATTTT.

The genes are TRBV7-9 and TRBJ2-7; TRBD1 matches 9 bases. V shed 2 bases and J 1 base; nucleotides not matched to a gene: 3. Germline loops: CDR1 SEHNR, CDR2 FQNEAQ (reference sequence). The CDR3 contains 15 residues. The CDR3 reads CASSLRTGASYEQYF. CDR3 sequence (DNA): TGTGCCAGCAGCTTAAGGACAGGGGCGTCCTACGAGCAGTACTTC.

The rearrangement uses TRBV6-2 or TRBV6-3 and TRBJ2-2; D is perhaps TRBD2 (6 bases). V shed 3 bases and J shed 4 bases, with 21 bases lying between them. Germline V lookup: CDR1 MNHEY, CDR2 SVGEGT. CDR3 length: 18 residues. This chain's CDR3 is CASSYIPRGRKGTGELFF. The CDR3 region has the DNA TGTGCCAGCAGTTATATCCCACGGGGGAGAAAGGGCACCGGGGAGCTGTTTTTT.

J is TRBJ1-2 and V is TRBV5-8, with D hard to call. The germline gives CDR1 SGHTS, CDR2 YDEGEE. V gave up 1 base and J gave up 1 base, with 5 bases separating them. The CDR3 has 13 residues. This chain's CDR3 is CASSLRLNYGYTF. The CDR3 DNA follows: TGTGCCAGCAGCTTGCGTCTTAACTATGGCTACACCTTC.

The rearrangement links TRBV7-6 to TRBJ1-4; D remains unclear. The V and J ends lost 5 bases and 7 bases respectively, with 17 bases between them. Germline CDR1 SGHVS, CDR2 FNYEAQ. CDR3 length: 15 residues. The CDR3 spells CASSLGVLWSEKLFF. CDR3 sequence (DNA): TGTGCCAGCAGCCTAGGAGTGTTGTGGAGTGAAAAACTGTTTTTT.

J is TRBJ2-1 and V is TRBV19; a weak D match, TRBD1 (6 bases). The CDR3 is 17 amino acids. Looked up from germline, CDR1 is LNHDA and CDR2 is SQIVND (reference sequence). The V end lost 6 bases, the J end lost 1 base, and 19 bases lay between the germline ends. The CDR3 here is CASRGGLGFQSYNEQFF. DNA of the CDR3: TGTGCCAGTAGAGGGGGTCTGGGGTTCCAATCCTACAATGAGCAGTTCTTC.

The rearrangement joins TRBV7-6 to TRBJ2-1; D is ambiguous. The V end was cut by 1 base, the J end by 0 bases, with 13 bases between. Germline-derived CDR1 and CDR2 are SGHVS and FNYEAQ. This CDR3 is 17 amino acids long. The CDR3 loop reads CASSLDGLTTSYNEQFF. The CDR3 nucleotides read TGTGCCAGCAGCTTAGATGGGTTAACTACCTCCTACAATGAGCAGTTCTTC.

The J gene is TRBJ2-3, the V gene TRBV7-9; D gene ambiguous. Trimming removed 3 bases at V and 0 bases at J, with 10 bases between. Germline-derived CDR1 and CDR2 are SEHNR and FQNEAQ (reference sequence). This CDR3 has 15 residues. CDR3 nucleotide sequence: TGTGCCAGCAGCTTCTCGGGTCCCAGCACAGATACGCAGTATTTT. This translates into CASSFSGPSTDTQYF.

The CDR3 nucleotides are TGTGCCAGCAGCCCCCCAGCGGGGGGGATCGAGACCCAGTACTTC. Its translation is CASSPPAGGIETQYF. J is TRBJ2-5 and V is TRBV5-4, with TRBD2 matching 10 bases. CDR1 SGHNT and CDR2 YYREEE come from the germline V gene (reference sequence). The CDR3 consists of 15 residues. Trimming took 4 bases from V and 5 from J; bases not matched to a gene: 8.

The V call is TRBV15, the J call TRBJ1-3; D gene ambiguous. V lost 3 bases, J lost 2 bases, and 14 bases lay in between. This CDR3 comprises 16 residues. Germline V gene sequence: CDR1 LNHNV, CDR2 YYDKDF (reference sequence). CDR3 loop: CATSSSAGFAGNTIYF. The DNA for the CDR3 is TGTGCCACCAGCAGTTCTGCAGGTTTCGCTGGAAACACCATATATTTT.

The V gene is TRBV5-4, the J gene TRBJ1-3; 9 nucleotides align to TRBD1. J was trimmed by 1 base and V by 7 bases; bases with no gene match: 9. Per the germline V gene, CDR1 is SGHNT and CDR2 is YYREEE (reference sequence). The CDR3 totals 16 residues. The CDR3 nucleotides read TGTGCCAGCTCGCCGGGACAGGGACTTTCTGGAAACACCATATATTTT. It is translated as CASSPGQGLSGNTIYF.

This chain links TRBV27 with TRBJ2-5; 7 nucleotides agree with TRBD1. The germline gives CDR1 MNHEY, CDR2 SMNVEV (reference sequence). The V segment lost 4 bases and the J segment 9 bases; nucleotides outside the gene matches: 11. The CDR3 loop spans 14 amino acids. The CDR3: CASSYQQGSGPQYF. CDR3 sequence (DNA): TGTGCCAGCAGTTACCAACAGGGGTCCGGGCCCCAGTACTTC.

The chain employs TRBV4-1 and TRBJ1-6; 8 bases line up with TRBD1. CDR3 length: 15 amino acids. V shed 5 bases, J shed 7 bases, and the junction held 7 bases outside the gene matches. Germline CDR1 is MGHRA and CDR2 is YSYEKL. CDR3 nucleotides: TGCGCCAGCAGCATCGGTCGGGACAGGAATTCACCCCTCCACTTT. This encodes CASSIGRDRNSPLHF.

The rearrangement uses TRBV6-2 or TRBV6-3 and TRBJ1-2; 7 bases agree with TRBD1. Trimming took 0 bases from V and 4 from J; bases not matched to a gene: 5. This CDR3 has 15 residues. CDR1 and CDR2 from the germline V gene are MNHEY and SVGEGT. The DNA for the CDR3 is TGTGCCAGCAGTTACTCGACAGGGACGTCCTATGGCTACACCTTC. Translation gives CASSYSTGTSYGYTF.

The chain is built from TRBV7-6 and TRBJ2-1; TRBD2 matches 15 bases. In germline, CDR1 is SGHVS, CDR2 FNYEAQ. Trimming removed 4 bases from V and 5 bases from J; junction bases left unmatched: 3. CDR3 length equals 16 residues. CDR3 nucleotides: TGTGCCAGCAGCTCCCGGACTAGCGGGGGGGACAATGAGCAGTTCTTC. Protein: CASSSRTSGGDNEQFF.

The chain is built from TRBV5-4 and TRBJ1-2; possible D gene TRBD1, 6 bases. Deletions cut 1 base from V and 4 bases from J, with 20 bases between. Germline assignment: CDR1 SGHNT and CDR2 YYREEE (reference sequence). There are 17 residues in the CDR3. The CDR3 region is CASSLLGQSFSPYGYTF. The CDR3, as DNA: TGTGCCAGCAGCTTGCTCGGACAGAGCTTCTCTCCCTATGGCTACACCTTC. The full variable domain, in which reference TRBV5-4 and TRBJ1-2 provide the parts outside the CDR3, is ETGVTQSPTHLIKTRGQQVTLRCSSQSGHNTVSWYQQALGQGPQFIFQYYREEENGRGNFPPRFSGLQFPNYSSELNVNALELDDSALYLCASSLLGQSFSPYGYTFGSGTRLTVV.

In this sample, this clone turned up once. The chain carries TRBV5-1 and TRBJ1-2, with a possible D match to TRBD1 (5 bases). The CDR3 contains 14 residues. Germline CDR1 is SGHRS and CDR2 is YFSETQ. V was shortened by 4 bases and J by 4 bases, with 14 bases between the two germline ends. The CDR3 nucleotides read TGCGCCAGCAGCCCGGAGGGGCAGAGCTATGGCTACACCTTC. It codes for CASSPEGQSYGYTF.

The chain links TRBV7-9 to TRBJ2-7; 8 bases map to TRBD1. Germline trimming cut 6 bases from V and 5 bases from J; bases unmatched to any gene: 6. The CDR3 has 13 residues. From germline, CDR1 is SEHNR and CDR2 FQNEAQ (reference sequence). The CDR3 nucleotides read TGTGCCAGCAGGCATACAGGGGGTGACGAGCAGTACTTC. Residues: CASRHTGGDEQYF.

This clone occurred a few times. V usage is TRBV6-5 and J usage is TRBJ1-1, with 9 bases identical to TRBD1. Germline V gene data show CDR1 as MNHEY and CDR2 as SVGAGI. The V and J ends lost 7 bases and 2 bases, in that order; junction bases with no gene match: 8. The CDR3 is made up of 15 amino acids. This CDR3 is CASKRGTGINTEAFF. CDR3 in DNA: TGTGCCAGCAAAAGAGGGACAGGGATTAACACTGAAGCTTTCTTT.